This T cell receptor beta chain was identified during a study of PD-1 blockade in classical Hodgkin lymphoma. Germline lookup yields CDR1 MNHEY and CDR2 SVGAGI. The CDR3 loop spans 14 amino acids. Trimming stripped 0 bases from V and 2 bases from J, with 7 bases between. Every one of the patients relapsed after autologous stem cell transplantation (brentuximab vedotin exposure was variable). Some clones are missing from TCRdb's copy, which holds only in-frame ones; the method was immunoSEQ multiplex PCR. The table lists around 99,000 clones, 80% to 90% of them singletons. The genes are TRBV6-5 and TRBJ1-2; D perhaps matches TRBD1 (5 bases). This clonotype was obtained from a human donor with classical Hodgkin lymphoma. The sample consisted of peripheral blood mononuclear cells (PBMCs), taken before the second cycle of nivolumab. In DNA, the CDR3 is TGTGCCAGCAGTTACTCCGACAGCAACTATGGCTACACCTTC. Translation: CASSYSDSNYGYTF.